This TCR beta chain is from a study of T cell clonality in common variable immunodeficiency. Points from the study as a whole: What drives increased CVID clonality needs T cell subpopulation sequencing.

Many counts were recorded for this clone. What it binds is unknown. The read terminates 3 residues before the CDR3 end, so the remaining end is supplied by the germline J gene. The CDR3 is made up of 13 amino acids. The V gene's germline CDR1 is SGHDT and CDR2 YYEEEE. TCRdb keeps only in-frame clones here, not all; method: immunoSEQ multiplex PCR. Altogether roughly 32,000 clones were found in the sample, and no singletons occur. Sequenced: peripheral blood mononuclear cells. The source is a person between 18 and 75 years old in good health. This chain joins TRBV5-6 and TRBJ1-1; a possible D gene is TRBD1 (5 bases). The covered CDR3 bases are TGTGCCAGCAGCTTAGACAGACCCAGGGAA. It encodes CASSLDRPRE. In full, the CDR3 is CASSLDRPREAFF. Based on the CDR3 plus reference TRBV5-6 and TRBJ1-1, the full variable domain is DAGVTQSPTHLIKTRGQQVTLRCSPKSGHDTVSWYQQALGQGPQFIFQYYEEEERQRGNFPDRFSGHQFPNYSSELNVNALLLGDSALYLCASSLDRPREAFFGQGTRLTVV.